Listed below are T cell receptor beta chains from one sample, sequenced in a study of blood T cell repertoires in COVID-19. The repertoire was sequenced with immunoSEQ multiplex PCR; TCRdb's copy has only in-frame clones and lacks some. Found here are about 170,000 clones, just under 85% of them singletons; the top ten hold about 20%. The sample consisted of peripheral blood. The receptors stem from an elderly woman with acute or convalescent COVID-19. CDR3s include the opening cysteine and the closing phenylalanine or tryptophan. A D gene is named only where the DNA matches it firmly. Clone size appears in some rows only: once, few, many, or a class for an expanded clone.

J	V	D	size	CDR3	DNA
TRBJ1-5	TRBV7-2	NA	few	CASSLDRGNQPQHF	TGTGCCAGCAGCTTAGACAGGGGCAATCAGCCCCAGCATTTT
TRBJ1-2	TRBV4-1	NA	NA	CASRQAGNRYGYTF	TGCGCCAGCAGACAAGCAGGGAATAGGTATGGCTACACCTTC
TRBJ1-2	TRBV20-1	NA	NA	CSALLPAGYTF	TGCAGTGCTCTCTTACCAGCGGGCTACACCTTC
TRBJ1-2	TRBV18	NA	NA	CASSPPLRIGGYTF	TGTGCCAGCTCACCACCCCTCAGGATAGGTGGCTACACCTTC
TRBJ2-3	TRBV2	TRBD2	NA	CASSGLASVNTQYF	TGTGCCAGCAGTGGACTAGCGTCAGTAAATACGCAGTATTTT
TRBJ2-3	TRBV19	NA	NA	CASSIRRGDTQYF	TGTGCCAGTAGTATCCGTAGGGGGGATACGCAGTATTTT
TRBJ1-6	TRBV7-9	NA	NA	CASSPPSLSDSPLHF	TGTGCCAGCAGCCCCCCTTCCCTTTCGGATTCACCCCTCCACTTT
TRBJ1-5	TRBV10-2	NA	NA	CASSERGRGNQPQHF	TGCGCCAGCAGTGAGAGAGGGAGGGGCAATCAGCCCCAGCATTTT
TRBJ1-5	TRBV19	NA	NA	CASSRADSQPQHF	TGTGCCAGTAGTAGGGCAGATTCCCAGCCCCAGCATTTT
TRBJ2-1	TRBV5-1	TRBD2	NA	CASSLPASGRGYNEQFF	TGCGCCAGCAGCTTGCCCGCTAGCGGAAGGGGCTACAATGAGCAGTTCTTC
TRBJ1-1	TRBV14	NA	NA	CASSQMHGMNTEAFF	TGTGCCAGCAGCCAGATGCACGGGATGAACACTGAAGCTTTCTTT
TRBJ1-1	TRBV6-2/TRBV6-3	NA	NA	CASSYREVTEAFF	TGTGCCAGCAGTTACAGGGAGGTCACTGAAGCTTTCTTT
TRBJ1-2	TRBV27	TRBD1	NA	CASRALQGRDRTYGYTF	TGTGCCAGCAGGGCCTTACAGGGGCGGGATAGGACCTATGGCTACACCTTC
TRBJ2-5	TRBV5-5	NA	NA	CASSSPSAGNQETQYF	TGTGCCAGCAGCTCCCCCTCGGCGGGGAACCAAGAGACCCAGTACTTC
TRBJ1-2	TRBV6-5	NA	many	CASRLKPTGGYTF	TGTGCCAGCAGGTTGAAGCCCACGGGTGGCTACACCTTC
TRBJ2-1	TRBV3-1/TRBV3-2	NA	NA	CASSQDLGDTEQFF	TGTGCCAGCAGCCAAGATCTGGGAGACACCGAGCAGTTCTTC
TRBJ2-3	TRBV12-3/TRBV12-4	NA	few	CASSQNPDTQYF	TGTGCCAGCAGCCAAAATCCAGATACGCAGTATTTT
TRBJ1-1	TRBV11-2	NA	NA	CASTHPRDRSNTEAFF	TGTGCCAGTACACATCCTCGTGACAGGTCGAACACTGAAGCTTTCTTT
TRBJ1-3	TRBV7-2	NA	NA	CASSSPLGNTIYF	TGTGCCAGCAGCTCACCTCTAGGAAACACCATATATTTT
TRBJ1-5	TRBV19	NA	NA	CASSIVGGAMYDQPQHF	TGTGCCAGTAGTATAGTTGGAGGCGCCATGTACGATCAGCCCCAGCATTTT
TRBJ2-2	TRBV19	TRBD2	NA	CASSIPSGRNTGELFF	TGTGCCAGTAGTATCCCTAGCGGGAGAAACACCGGGGAGCTGTTTTTT
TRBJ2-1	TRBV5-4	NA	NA	CASSLTNEQFF	TGTGCCAGCAGCTTGACTAATGAGCAGTTCTTC
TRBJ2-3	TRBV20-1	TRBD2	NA	CSASVASGSTDTQYF	TGCAGTGCTAGTGTCGCTAGCGGGAGCACAGATACGCAGTATTTT
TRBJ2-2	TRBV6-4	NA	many	CASSDSIAGELFF	TGTGCCAGCAGTGACTCAATAGCGGGGGAGCTGTTTTTT
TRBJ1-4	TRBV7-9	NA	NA	CASSLAPGNEKLFF	TGTGCCAGCAGCTTAGCCCCAGGGAATGAAAAACTGTTTTTT
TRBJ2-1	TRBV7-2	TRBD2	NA	CASTTRLAGGLEQFF	TGTGCCAGCACCACTAGGTTAGCGGGAGGGCTTGAGCAGTTCTTC
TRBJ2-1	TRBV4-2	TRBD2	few	CASSQEWTSYNEQFF	TGTGCCAGCAGCCAAGAATGGACTAGCTACAATGAGCAGTTCTTC
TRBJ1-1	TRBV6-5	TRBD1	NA	CASSLQGVTEAFF	TGTGCCAGCAGTCTACAGGGGGTCACTGAAGCTTTCTTT
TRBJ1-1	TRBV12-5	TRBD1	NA	CASGRGPPEGNTEAFF	TGTGCTAGTGGGAGGGGGCCCCCGGAGGGGAACACTGAAGCTTTCTTT
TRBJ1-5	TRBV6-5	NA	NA	CASSPGQGVNQPQHF	TGTGCCAGCAGCCCCGGGCAGGGCGTGAATCAGCCCCAGCATTTT
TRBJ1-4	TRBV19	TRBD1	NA	CASRPWDREDEKLFF	TGTGCCAGTAGGCCTTGGGACAGGGAAGATGAAAAACTGTTTTTT
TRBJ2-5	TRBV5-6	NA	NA	CASSIRTETQYF	TGTGCCAGCAGCATAAGGACTGAGACCCAGTACTTC
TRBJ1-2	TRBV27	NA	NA	CASSEGGYGYTF	TGTGCCAGCAGCGAGGGAGGCTATGGCTACACCTTC
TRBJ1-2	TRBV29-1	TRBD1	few	CSVARQGARSKGYTF	TGCAGCGTGGCCCGACAGGGGGCGCGGTCGAAAGGCTACACCTTC
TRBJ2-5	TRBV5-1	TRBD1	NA	CASSMGGTGGRETQYF	TGCGCCAGCAGCATGGGAGGGACAGGGGGGAGAGAGACCCAGTACTTC
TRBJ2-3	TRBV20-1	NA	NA	CSARRGTQYF	TGCAGTGCTCGGAGGGGCACGCAGTATTTT
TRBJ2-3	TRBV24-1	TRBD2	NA	CATSDNSGGSTDTQYF	TGTGCCACCAGTGACAACAGCGGGGGGAGCACAGATACGCAGTATTTT
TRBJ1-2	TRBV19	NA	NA	CASSLVDRNGYTF	TGTGCCAGTAGCCTCGTAGACAGGAATGGCTACACCTTC
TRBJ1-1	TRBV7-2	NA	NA	CASSFGFIGNTEAFF	TGTGCCAGCAGCTTCGGGTTTATTGGCAACACTGAAGCTTTCTTT
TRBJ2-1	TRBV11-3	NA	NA	CASSLGVSGYNEQFF	TGTGCCAGCAGCTTAGGAGTTAGCGGTTACAATGAGCAGTTCTTC
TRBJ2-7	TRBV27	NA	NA	CASSFGGIYEQYF	TGTGCCAGCAGTTTCGGGGGTATCTACGAGCAGTACTTC
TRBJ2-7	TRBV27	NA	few	CASSPRGVLGEQYF	TGTGCCAGCAGTCCCAGGGGGGTCCTTGGCGAGCAGTACTTC
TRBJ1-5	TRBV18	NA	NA	CASSPRTDYNQPQHF	TGTGCCAGCTCACCAAGGACTGACTATAATCAGCCCCAGCATTTT
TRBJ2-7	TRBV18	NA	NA	CASSPPTGSYEQYF	TGTGCCAGCTCACCCCCGACAGGATCCTACGAGCAGTACTTC
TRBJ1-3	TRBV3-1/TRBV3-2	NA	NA	CASSQEISRHTIYF	TGTGCCAGCAGCCAAGAGATCTCTAGACACACCATATATTTT
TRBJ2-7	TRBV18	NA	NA	CASSPKSTEQYF	TGTGCCAGCTCACCAAAGAGTACCGAGCAGTACTTC
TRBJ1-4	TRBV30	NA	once	CAWSVTPLQGELFF	TGTGCCTGGAGTGTTACACCCTTACAGGGTGAACTGTTTTTT
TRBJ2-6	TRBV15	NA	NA	CATSDYTSRVGANVLTF	TGTGCCACCAGCGACTATACCTCGAGAGTGGGGGCCAACGTCCTGACTTTC
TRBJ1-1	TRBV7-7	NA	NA	CASSSQENTEAFF	TGTGCCAGCAGCTCACAGGAGAACACTGAAGCTTTCTTT
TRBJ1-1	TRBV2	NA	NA	CASSRRETEAFF	TGTGCCAGCTCCAGGAGGGAAACTGAAGCTTTCTTT
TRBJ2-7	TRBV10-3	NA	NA	CAITADRDSYEQYF	TGTGCCATCACCGCGGACAGAGACTCCTACGAGCAGTACTTC
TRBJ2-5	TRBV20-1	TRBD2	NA	CSSTSEKTQYF	TGCAGTTCGACTAGCGAAAAGACCCAGTACTTC
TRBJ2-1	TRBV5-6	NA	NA	CASSLSGSSSYNEQFF	TGTGCCAGCAGCTTGAGCGGGTCCAGCTCCTACAATGAGCAGTTCTTC
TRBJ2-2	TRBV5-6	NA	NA	CASSLVSGGPGELFF	TGTGCCAGCAGCTTGGTTAGCGGAGGACCCGGGGAGCTGTTTTTT
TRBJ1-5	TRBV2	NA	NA	CASSGVRTESNQPQHF	TGTGCCAGCAGTGGTGTCAGGACAGAGAGCAATCAGCCCCAGCATTTT
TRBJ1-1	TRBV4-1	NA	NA	CASSQLLVNQNTEAFF	TGCGCCAGCAGCCAACTATTGGTGAATCAGAACACTGAAGCTTTCTTT
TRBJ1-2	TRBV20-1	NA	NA	CSAEQGHGYTF	TGCAGTGCCGAACAGGGTCATGGCTACACCTTC